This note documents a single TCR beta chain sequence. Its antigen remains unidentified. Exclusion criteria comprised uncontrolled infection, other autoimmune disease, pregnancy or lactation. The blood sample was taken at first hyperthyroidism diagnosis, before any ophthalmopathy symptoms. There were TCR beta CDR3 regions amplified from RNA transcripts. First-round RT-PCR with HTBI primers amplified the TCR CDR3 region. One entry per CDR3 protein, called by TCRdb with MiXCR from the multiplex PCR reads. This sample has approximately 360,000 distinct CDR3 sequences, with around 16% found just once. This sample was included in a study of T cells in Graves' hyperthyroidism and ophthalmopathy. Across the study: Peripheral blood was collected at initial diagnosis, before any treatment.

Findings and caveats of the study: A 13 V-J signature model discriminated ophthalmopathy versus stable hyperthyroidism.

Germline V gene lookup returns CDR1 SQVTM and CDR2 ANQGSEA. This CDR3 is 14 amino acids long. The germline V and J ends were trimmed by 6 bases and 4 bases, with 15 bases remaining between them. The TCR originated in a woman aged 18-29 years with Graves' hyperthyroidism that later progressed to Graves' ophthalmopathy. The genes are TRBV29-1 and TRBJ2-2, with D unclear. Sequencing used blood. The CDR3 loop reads CSVTSQATTGELFF. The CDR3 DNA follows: TGCAGCGTCACTTCGCAGGCTACCACCGGGGAGCTGTTTTTT.